The 24 T cell receptor beta chains given below trace back to one sample, sequenced in a study of CD8+CD57+ T cells in acquired aplastic anemia. TCR beta VDJ and CDR3 profiling used genomic DNA as template. TCRdb re-called the reads through MiXCR, storing one row per CDR3 protein. The sample records 75,000 to 90,000 distinct CDR3 sequences, more than 40% being singletons. The source material was sorted CD4+, CD8+, or CD8+CD57+ T cells (not recorded which) from PBMCs. The receptor source for this set is a human donor in good health, serving as a control.

This clonotype was recorded only once. The chain is built from TRBV7-9 and TRBJ2-5; D is undetermined. V was clipped by 3 bases and J by 2 bases, with 7 bases between them. Germline assignment: CDR1 SEHNR and CDR2 FQNEAQ (reference sequence). This CDR3 is 13 amino acids long. Here the CDR3 DNA reads TGTGCCAGCAGCTTCTGGCGACAAGAGACCCAGTACTTC. Amino acids: CASSFWRQETQYF.

The chain uses TRBV10-1 and TRBJ2-7; tentative D call: TRBD2 (6 bases). Germline CDR1 and CDR2: WNHNN and SYGVQD (reference sequence). Trimming shortened V by 6 bases and J by 0 bases, and 18 bases separated the two germline ends. The CDR3 spans 16 residues. The CDR3: CASSGTGDGGSYEQYF. The CDR3 DNA reads as TGCGCCAGCAGCGGAACCGGGGACGGGGGCTCCTACGAGCAGTACTTC.

The V call is TRBV29-1, the J call TRBJ2-5; the D is unclear. Trimming took 2 bases from V and 1 from J, leaving 8 bases between them. Germline CDR1 and CDR2: SQVTM and ANQGSEA. CDR3 length: 13 residues. This chain's CDR3 is CSVELLIQETQYF. The CDR3 coding sequence is TGCAGCGTTGAATTACTCATCCAAGAGACCCAGTACTTC.

This chain connects TRBV24-1 to TRBJ2-5; tentatively, D is TRBD1 (5 bases). Germline V gene sequence: CDR1 KGHDR, CDR2 SFDVKD. The CDR3 totals 15 residues. Trimming stripped 3 bases from V and 5 bases from J, with 15 bases between. The CDR3 loop reads CATSDGDSPRETQYF. CDR3 coding DNA: TGTGCCACCAGTGATGGCGACAGCCCGCGGGAGACCCAGTACTTC.

This chain uses TRBV27 with TRBJ2-1; 7 bases match TRBD2. In germline, CDR1 is MNHEY, CDR2 SMNVEV (reference sequence). V shed 3 bases and J 6 bases; nucleotides not matched to a gene: 2. CDR3 length equals 13 residues. The CDR3 loop reads CASSFRTSNEQFF. The CDR3 region has the DNA TGTGCCAGCAGTTTCCGGACTAGCAATGAGCAGTTCTTC.

The chain couples TRBV12-3 or TRBV12-4 to TRBJ2-2; no definite D call. V dropped 4 bases and J dropped 7 bases, with 7 bases sitting between them. This CDR3 contains 12 residues. The CDR3 DNA follows: TGTGCCAGCAGTTCAGAAAACGGGGAGCTGTTTTTT. Translated, it gives CASSSENGELFF.

The chain links TRBV10-2 to TRBJ1-2; tentatively, D is TRBD1 (5 bases). The CDR3 contains 13 residues. V shed 6 bases and J shed 8 bases, with 16 bases lying between them. Germline V lookup: CDR1 WSHSY, CDR2 SAAADI. The CDR3 region is CASSPGPGEGYTF. The CDR3 DNA reads as TGCGCCAGCAGCCCTGGGCCGGGGGAGGGCTACACCTTC.

The chain joins TRBV6-2 or TRBV6-3 to TRBJ2-7; no firm D call. This CDR3 comprises 12 residues. CDR1 and CDR2 (germline): MNHEY, SVGEGT. Trimming left V 4 bases short and J 3 bases short, with 7 bases between. DNA for the CDR3: TGTGCCAGCAGTTGGTCCGGCTACGAGCAGTACTTC. It codes for CASSWSGYEQYF.

In its sample, this clonotype was seen a few times. The rearrangement joins TRBV12-3 or TRBV12-4 to TRBJ2-1; D is perhaps TRBD2 (7 bases). The CDR3 is made up of 16 amino acids. The V end was cut by 2 bases, the J end by 3 bases, with 14 bases between. In nucleotides, the CDR3 is TGTGCCAGCAGTTTAAGAGCGGGACAAGTCTACAATGAGCAGTTCTTC. This sequence encodes CASSLRAGQVYNEQFF.

V gene TRBV11-1 combines with J gene TRBJ2-5; 9 bases agree with TRBD1. V trimming: 5 bases; J trimming: 5 bases; junction bases outside the gene matches: 15. The CDR3 totals 17 residues. Per the germline V gene, CDR1 is SGHAT and CDR2 is FQDESV (reference sequence). The CDR3 region is CASSPGDRDRAGETQYF. In DNA form, the CDR3 reads TGTGCCAGCAGCCCGGGAGATCGGGACAGGGCGGGGGAGACCCAGTACTTC.

The chain is built from TRBV11-2 and TRBJ1-4; no clear D gene. The V end lost 1 base, the J end lost 6 bases, and 9 bases lay between the germline ends. The CDR3 length is 14 residues. In germline, CDR1 is SGHAT, CDR2 FQNNGV. The CDR3 nucleotides are TGTGCCAGCAGCTTAGCGGGGATTGATGAAAAACTGTTTTTT. As protein: CASSLAGIDEKLFF.

This clonotype was counted only a few times. The gene calls are TRBV9 and TRBJ1-5; possibly TRBD1 for D (5 bases). There are 13 residues in the CDR3. The germline V and J ends were trimmed by 2 bases and 3 bases, with 6 bases remaining between them. The germline V gene has CDR1 SGDLS and CDR2 YYNGEE. The CDR3 nucleotides are TGTGCCAGCAGCGTCGGGACCAATCAGCCCCAGCATTTT. Its translation is CASSVGTNQPQHF.

Only a few counts were recorded for this clonotype. The chain has TRBV14 and TRBJ2-3, with D maybe TRBD2 (5 bases). V gave up 3 bases and J gave up 8 bases, with 9 bases separating them. This CDR3 is built from 12 residues. Germline CDR1 reads SGHDN; CDR2 reads FVKESK. The CDR3 DNA follows: TGTGCCAGCAGCCACGCCGGAGGTACGCAGTATTTT. Protein sequence: CASSHAGGTQYF.

This clonotype was observed a single time. The chain uses TRBV19 and TRBJ1-2; 10 bases line up with TRBD1. Germline CDR1 is LNHDA and CDR2 is SQIVND (reference sequence). The CDR3 length is 14 residues. After removal of 6 bases from V and 7 bases from J, the junction contained 8 bases not matched to a gene. As DNA, the CDR3 is TGTGCCAGTAGGGACCCGGGACAGGGGTTTGGCTACACCTTC. Amino acids: CASRDPGQGFGYTF. The full variable domain, completed using reference TRBV19 and TRBJ1-2, is DGGITQSPKYLFRKEGQNVTLSCEQNLNHDAMYWYRQDPGQGLRLIYYSQIVNDFQKGDIAEGYSVSREKKESFPLTVTSAQKNPTAFYLCASRDPGQGFGYTFGSGTRLTVV.

Written as DNA, the CDR3 is TGTGCCAGCAGCTTCGGACAGGCGTACGAGCAGTACTTC. It is translated as CASSFGQAYEQYF. The chain has TRBV25-1 and TRBJ2-7; 7 bases agree with TRBD1. The CDR3 sequence is 13 residues long. V lost 6 bases to trimming and J lost 4 bases; unmatched junction nucleotides: 6. Germline V gene data show CDR1 as MGHDK and CDR2 as SYGVNS.

This clonotype was seen repeatedly, ten times or more. The chain links TRBV10-2 to TRBJ2-7, with 9 bases identical to TRBD2. This CDR3 has 14 residues. V trimming: 2 bases; J trimming: 3 bases; junction bases outside the gene matches: 2. The germline V gene has CDR1 WSHSY and CDR2 SAAADI. CDR3 sequence (DNA): TGCGCCAGCAGTGAGCTAGCGGGGAACTACGAGCAGTACTTC. Its translation is CASSELAGNYEQYF.

This clonotype was found many times. V is TRBV9 and J is TRBJ1-2, with a weak D call TRBD1 (5 bases). The ends were cut back, 3 bases at V and 6 bases at J, with 12 bases in the middle. Germline CDR1 reads SGDLS; CDR2 reads YYNGEE. The CDR3 has 13 residues. CDR3 protein: CASSAAGDDGYTF. As DNA, the CDR3 is TGTGCCAGCAGCGCTGCGGGGGATGATGGCTACACCTTC.

The rearrangement joins TRBV29-1 to TRBJ1-2; 8 nucleotides line up with TRBD1. The CDR3 covers 14 residues. Per germline, CDR1 SQVTM and CDR2 ANQGSEA. The V gene end was trimmed by 4 bases and the J gene end by 3 bases; junction bases not matched to a gene: 7. CDR3 residues: CSVGQGRLDYGYTF. In nucleotides, the CDR3 is TGCAGCGTTGGACAGGGGCGGTTGGACTATGGCTACACCTTC.

The rearrangement uses TRBV4-3 and TRBJ1-2; D might be TRBD1 (6 bases). V was trimmed by 1 base and J by 8 bases, leaving 20 bases between them. CDR1 is LGHNA, CDR2 YSLEER, per germline. This CDR3 has 16 residues. CDR3 coding DNA: TGCGCCAGCAGCCAAGCTAGGACGGGTTCCCAGGGGGGCTACACCTTC. Translated: CASSQARTGSQGGYTF.

This chain uses TRBV25-1 with TRBJ1-3; D not certain. The CDR3 contains 14 residues. CDR1 and CDR2 from the germline V gene are MGHDK and SYGVNS. The V and J ends lost 1 base and 0 bases respectively, with 4 bases between them. The CDR3 protein is CASSELSSGNTIYF. The DNA for the CDR3 is TGTGCCAGCAGTGAATTGAGCTCTGGAAACACCATATATTTT. Full variable domain (missing parts from reference TRBV25-1 and TRBJ1-3): EADIYQTPRYLVIGTGKKITLECSQTMGHDKMYWYQQDPGMELHLIHYSYGVNSTEKGDLSSESTVSRIRTEHFPLTLESARPSHTSQYLCASSELSSGNTIYFGEGSWLTVV.

The rearrangement links TRBV15 to TRBJ1-4, with no clear D. Trimming removed 0 bases from V and 4 bases from J, with 9 bases in between. The CDR3 sequence is 15 residues long. The germline CDR1 and CDR2 sequences are LNHNV and YYDKDF (reference sequence). The CDR3 DNA is TGTGCCACCAGCAGAGATTCGCTGAGTAATGAAAAACTGTTTTTT. Residues: CATSRDSLSNEKLFF. Combining the CDR3 with reference TRBV15 and TRBJ1-4 gives the whole variable domain DAMVIQNPRYQVTQFGKPVTLSCSQTLNHNVMYWYQQKSSQAPKLLFHYYDKDFNNEADTPDNFQSRRPNTSFCFLDIRSPGLGDTAMYLCATSRDSLSNEKLFFGSGTQLSVL.

The chain recombines TRBV5-4 with TRBJ1-1, with D perhaps TRBD1 (6 bases). The V gene's germline CDR1 is SGHNT and CDR2 YYREEE (reference sequence). The germline V and J ends were trimmed by 2 bases and 6 bases, with 8 bases remaining between them. The CDR3 runs 12 residues. The CDR3 region is CASSFGGPEAFF. As DNA, the CDR3 is TGTGCCAGCAGCTTCGGGGGCCCTGAAGCTTTCTTT.

Comment on this clonotype: Possible read error: a much larger clone is one base away. V and J are TRBV12-3 or TRBV12-4 and TRBJ2-1, with a possible D match to TRBD1 (5 bases). V was clipped by 1 base and J by 5 bases, with 6 bases between them. The CDR3 has 13 amino acids. Here the CDR3 DNA reads TGTGCCAGCAGTTTAGTAGGGGACAATGAGCAGTTCTTC. The encoded protein is CASSLVGDNEQFF.

This rearrangement joins TRBV3-1 to TRBJ2-7; 9 bases fit TRBD2. Germline CDR1 and CDR2: LGHDT and YNNKEL (reference sequence). V was clipped by 0 bases and J by 5 bases; unmatched bases: 11. There are 17 residues in the CDR3. CDR3 region: CASSQDDAGGMWHEQYF. CDR3 coding DNA: TGTGCCAGCAGCCAAGACGACGCGGGAGGGATGTGGCACGAGCAGTACTTC.